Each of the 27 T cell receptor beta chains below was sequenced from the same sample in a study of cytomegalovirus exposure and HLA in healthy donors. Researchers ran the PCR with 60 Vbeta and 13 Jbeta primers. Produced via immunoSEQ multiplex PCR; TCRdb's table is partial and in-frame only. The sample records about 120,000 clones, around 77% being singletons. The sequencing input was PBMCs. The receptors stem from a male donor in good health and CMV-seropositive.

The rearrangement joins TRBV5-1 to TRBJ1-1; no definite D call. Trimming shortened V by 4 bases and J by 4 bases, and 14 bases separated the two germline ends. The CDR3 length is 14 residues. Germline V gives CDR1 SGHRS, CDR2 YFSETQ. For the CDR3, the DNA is TGCGCCAGCAGCCAATCAGGCTGGCCCACTGAAGCTTTCTTT. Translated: CASSQSGWPTEAFF.

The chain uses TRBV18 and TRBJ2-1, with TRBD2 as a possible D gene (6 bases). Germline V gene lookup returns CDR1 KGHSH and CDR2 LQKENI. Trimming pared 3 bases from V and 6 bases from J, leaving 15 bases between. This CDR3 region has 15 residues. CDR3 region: CASSPLREGSNEQFF. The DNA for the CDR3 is TGTGCCAGCTCACCCCTGCGGGAAGGGAGCAATGAGCAGTTCTTC.

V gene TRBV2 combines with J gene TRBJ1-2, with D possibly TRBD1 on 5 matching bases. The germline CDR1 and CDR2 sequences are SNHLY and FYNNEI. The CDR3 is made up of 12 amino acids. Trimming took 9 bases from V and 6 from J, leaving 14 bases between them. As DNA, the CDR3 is TGTGCCAGATTGGGAGGGACTAATGGCTACACCTTC. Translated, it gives CARLGGTNGYTF.

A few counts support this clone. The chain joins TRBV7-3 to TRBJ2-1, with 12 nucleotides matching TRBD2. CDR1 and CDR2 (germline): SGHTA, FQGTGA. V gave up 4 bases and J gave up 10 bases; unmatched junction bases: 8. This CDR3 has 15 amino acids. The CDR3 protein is CASSSPGLAGSEQFF. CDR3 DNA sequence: TGTGCCAGCAGCTCCCCGGGACTAGCGGGTTCGGAGCAGTTCTTC.

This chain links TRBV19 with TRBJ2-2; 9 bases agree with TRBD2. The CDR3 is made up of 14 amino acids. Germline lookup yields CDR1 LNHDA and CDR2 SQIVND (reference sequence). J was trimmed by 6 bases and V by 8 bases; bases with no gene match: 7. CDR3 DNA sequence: TGTGCCAGTGTGGCGGGGGGGCTGTCCGGGGAGCTGTTTTTT. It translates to CASVAGGLSGELFF.

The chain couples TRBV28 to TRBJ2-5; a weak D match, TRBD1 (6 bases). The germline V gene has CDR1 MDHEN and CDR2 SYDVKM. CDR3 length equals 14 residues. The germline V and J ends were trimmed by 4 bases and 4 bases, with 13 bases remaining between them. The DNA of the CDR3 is TGTGCCAGCAGTTCTGAACCAGGGGCAGAGACCCAGTACTTC. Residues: CASSSEPGAETQYF.

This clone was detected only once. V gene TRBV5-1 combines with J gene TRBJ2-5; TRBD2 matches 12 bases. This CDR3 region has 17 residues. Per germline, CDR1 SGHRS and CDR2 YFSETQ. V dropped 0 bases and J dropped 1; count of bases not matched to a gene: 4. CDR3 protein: CASSLAALAGGQETQYF. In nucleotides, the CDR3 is TGCGCCAGCAGCTTGGCGGCACTAGCGGGGGGCCAAGAGACCCAGTACTTC.

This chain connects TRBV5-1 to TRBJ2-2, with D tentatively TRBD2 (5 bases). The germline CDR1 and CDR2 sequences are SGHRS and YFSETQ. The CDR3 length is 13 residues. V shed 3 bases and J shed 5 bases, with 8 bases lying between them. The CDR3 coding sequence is TGCGCCAGCAGCTGGGAGTTTACCGGGGAGCTGTTTTTT. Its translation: CASSWEFTGELFF. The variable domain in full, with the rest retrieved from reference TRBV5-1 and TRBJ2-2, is KAGVTQTPRYLIKTRGQQVTLSCSPISGHRSVSWYQQTPGQGLQFLFEYFSETQRNKGNFPGRFSGRQFSNSRSEMNVSTLELGDSALYLCASSWEFTGELFFGEGSRLTVL.

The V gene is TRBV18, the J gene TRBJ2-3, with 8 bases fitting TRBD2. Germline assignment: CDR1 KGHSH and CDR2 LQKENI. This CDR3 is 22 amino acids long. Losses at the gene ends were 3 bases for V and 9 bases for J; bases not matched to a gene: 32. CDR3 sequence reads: CASSPTSGYPSVRYSALPTQYF. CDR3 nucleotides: TGTGCCAGCTCACCCACTAGCGGATACCCTTCAGTTAGATACTCGGCGTTGCCGACGCAGTATTTT.

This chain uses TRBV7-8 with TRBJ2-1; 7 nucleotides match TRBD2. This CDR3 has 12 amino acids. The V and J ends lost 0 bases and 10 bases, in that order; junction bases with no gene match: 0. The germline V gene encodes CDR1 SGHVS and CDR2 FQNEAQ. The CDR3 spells CASSLARGEQFF. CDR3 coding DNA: TGTGCCAGCAGCTTAGCGCGGGGGGAGCAGTTCTTC.

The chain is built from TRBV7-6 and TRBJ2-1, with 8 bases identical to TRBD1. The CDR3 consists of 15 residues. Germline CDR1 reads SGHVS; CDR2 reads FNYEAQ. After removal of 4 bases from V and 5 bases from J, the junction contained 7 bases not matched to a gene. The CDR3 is CASSSSGTGDNEQFF. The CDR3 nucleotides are TGTGCCAGCAGCTCTTCCGGGACAGGAGACAATGAGCAGTTCTTC.

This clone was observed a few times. The CDR3 region is CASSESGDTGELFF. As DNA, the CDR3 is TGTGCCAGCAGTGAATCAGGGGACACCGGGGAGCTGTTTTTT. The V and J genes are TRBV6-4 and TRBJ2-2; tentative D call: TRBD1 (6 bases). The V end lost 3 bases, the J end lost 3 bases, and 8 bases lay between the germline ends. The CDR3 sequence is 14 residues long. The germline V gene has CDR1 MRHNA and CDR2 SNTAGT.

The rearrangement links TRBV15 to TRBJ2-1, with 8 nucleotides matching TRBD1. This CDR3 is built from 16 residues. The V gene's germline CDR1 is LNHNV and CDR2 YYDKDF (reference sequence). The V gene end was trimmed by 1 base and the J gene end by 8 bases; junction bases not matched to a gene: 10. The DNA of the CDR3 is TGTGCCACCAGCAGAGGGAAGGGCAGGGGGCTCTATGAGCAGTTCTTC. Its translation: CATSRGKGRGLYEQFF. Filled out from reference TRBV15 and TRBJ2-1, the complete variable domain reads DAMVIQNPRYQVTQFGKPVTLSCSQTLNHNVMYWYQQKSSQAPKLLFHYYDKDFNNEADTPDNFQSRRPNTSFCFLDIRSPGLGDTAMYLCATSRGKGRGLYEQFFGPGTRLTVL.

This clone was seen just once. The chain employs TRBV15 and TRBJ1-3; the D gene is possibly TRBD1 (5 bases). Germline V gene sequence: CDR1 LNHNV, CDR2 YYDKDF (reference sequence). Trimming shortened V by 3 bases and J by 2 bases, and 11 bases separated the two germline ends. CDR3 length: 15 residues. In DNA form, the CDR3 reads TGTGCCACCAGCAGGGGGGGGGATACTGGAAACACCATATATTTT. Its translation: CATSRGGDTGNTIYF.

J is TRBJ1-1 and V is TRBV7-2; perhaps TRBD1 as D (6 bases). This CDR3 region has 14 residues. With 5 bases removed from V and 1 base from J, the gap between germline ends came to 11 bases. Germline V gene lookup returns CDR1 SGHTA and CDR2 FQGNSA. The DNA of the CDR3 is TGTGCCAGCAGCCCAGGGGCGGCGAACACTGAAGCTTTCTTT. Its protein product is CASSPGAANTEAFF.

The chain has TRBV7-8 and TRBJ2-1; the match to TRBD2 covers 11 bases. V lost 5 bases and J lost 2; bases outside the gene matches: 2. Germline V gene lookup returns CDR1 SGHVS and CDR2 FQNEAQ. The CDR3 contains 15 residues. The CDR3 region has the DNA TGTGCCAGCAGCACGGGACTAGCGGCCTACAATGAGCAGTTCTTC. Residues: CASSTGLAAYNEQFF.

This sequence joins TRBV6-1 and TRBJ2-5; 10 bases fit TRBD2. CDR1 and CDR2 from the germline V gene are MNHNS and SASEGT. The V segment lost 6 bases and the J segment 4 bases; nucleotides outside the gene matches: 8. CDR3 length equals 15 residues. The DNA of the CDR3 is TGTGCCAGCAGCCTAGCGGGGGACCAGGGAGAGACCCAGTACTTC. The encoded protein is CASSLAGDQGETQYF.

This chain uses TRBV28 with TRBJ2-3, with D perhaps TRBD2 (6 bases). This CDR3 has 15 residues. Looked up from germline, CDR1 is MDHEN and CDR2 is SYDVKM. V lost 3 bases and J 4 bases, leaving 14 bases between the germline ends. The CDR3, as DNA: TGTGCCAGCAGTTTTGCGGGACCAAGGCCAGATACGCAGTATTTT. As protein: CASSFAGPRPDTQYF.

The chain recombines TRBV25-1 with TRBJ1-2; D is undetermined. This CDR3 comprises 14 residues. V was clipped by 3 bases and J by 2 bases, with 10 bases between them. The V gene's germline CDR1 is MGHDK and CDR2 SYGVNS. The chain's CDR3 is CASSDRGGNYGYTF. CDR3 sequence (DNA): TGTGCCAGCAGTGATCGCGGAGGGAACTATGGCTACACCTTC.

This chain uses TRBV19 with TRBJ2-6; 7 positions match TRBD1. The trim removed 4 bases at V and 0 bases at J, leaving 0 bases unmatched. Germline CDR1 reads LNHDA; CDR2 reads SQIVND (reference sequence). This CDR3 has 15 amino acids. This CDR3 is CASSRQGSGANVLTF. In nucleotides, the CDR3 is TGTGCCAGTAGTAGACAGGGCTCTGGGGCCAACGTCCTGACTTTC.

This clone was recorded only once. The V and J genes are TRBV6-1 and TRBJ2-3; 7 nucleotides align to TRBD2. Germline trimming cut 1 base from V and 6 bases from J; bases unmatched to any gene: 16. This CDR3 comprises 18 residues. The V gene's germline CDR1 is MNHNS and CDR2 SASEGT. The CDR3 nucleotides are TGTGCCAGCAGTGAAGGCTGGGAATGGGGCGGGAGCATGGATACGCAGTATTTT. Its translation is CASSEGWEWGGSMDTQYF.

In DNA form, the CDR3 reads TGTGCCAGCACTCCCCAGAGAAGGGGCGAACAGCCCCAGCATTTT. As protein: CASTPQRRGEQPQHF. The chain combines TRBV28 with TRBJ1-5, with D possibly being TRBD1 (5 bases). CDR3 size: 15 residues. Germline CDR1 is MDHEN and CDR2 is SYDVKM. V gave up 7 bases and J gave up 7 bases, with 20 bases separating them.

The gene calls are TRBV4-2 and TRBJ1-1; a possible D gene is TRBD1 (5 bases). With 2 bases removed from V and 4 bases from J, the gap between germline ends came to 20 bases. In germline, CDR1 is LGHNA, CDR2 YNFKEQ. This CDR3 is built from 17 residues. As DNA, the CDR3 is TGTGCCAGCAGCCAATCCCTTTTTTCAGGGATTGGCACTGAAGCTTTCTTT. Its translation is CASSQSLFSGIGTEAFF.

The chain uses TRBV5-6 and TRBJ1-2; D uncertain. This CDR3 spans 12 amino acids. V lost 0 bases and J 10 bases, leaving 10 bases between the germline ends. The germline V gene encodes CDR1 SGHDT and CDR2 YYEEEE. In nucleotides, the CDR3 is TGTGCCAGCAGCTTGGCAGGTCGGGACTACACCTTC. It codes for CASSLAGRDYTF.

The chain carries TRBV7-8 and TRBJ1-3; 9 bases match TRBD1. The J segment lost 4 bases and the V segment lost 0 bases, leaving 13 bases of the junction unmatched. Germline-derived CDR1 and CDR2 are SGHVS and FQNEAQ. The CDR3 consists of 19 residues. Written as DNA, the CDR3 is TGTGCCAGCAGCTTAGCCCGTAGCAGGGGACAGGGAGGGGGAAACACCATATATTTT. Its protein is CASSLARSRGQGGGNTIYF.

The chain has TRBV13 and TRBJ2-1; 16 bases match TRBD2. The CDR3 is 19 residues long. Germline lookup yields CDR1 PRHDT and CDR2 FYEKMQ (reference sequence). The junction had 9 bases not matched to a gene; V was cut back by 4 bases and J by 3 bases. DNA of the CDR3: TGTGCCAGCAGCTCATCCGGGACTAGCGGGGGGGTGAGCTACAATGAGCAGTTCTTC. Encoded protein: CASSSSGTSGGVSYNEQFF. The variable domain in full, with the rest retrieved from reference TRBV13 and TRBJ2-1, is AAGVIQSPRHLIKEKRETATLKCYPIPRHDTVYWYQQGPGQDPQFLISFYEKMQSDKGSIPDRFSAQQFSDYHSELNMSSLELGDSALYFCASSSSGTSGGVSYNEQFFGPGTRLTVL.

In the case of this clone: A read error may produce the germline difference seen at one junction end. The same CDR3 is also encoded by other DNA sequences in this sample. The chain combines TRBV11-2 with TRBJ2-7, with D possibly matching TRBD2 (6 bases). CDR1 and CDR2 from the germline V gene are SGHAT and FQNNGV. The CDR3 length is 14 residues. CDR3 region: CASSFSGTFYEQYF. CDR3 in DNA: TGCGCCAGCAGCTTTAGCGGAACCTTCTACGAGCAGTACTTC.